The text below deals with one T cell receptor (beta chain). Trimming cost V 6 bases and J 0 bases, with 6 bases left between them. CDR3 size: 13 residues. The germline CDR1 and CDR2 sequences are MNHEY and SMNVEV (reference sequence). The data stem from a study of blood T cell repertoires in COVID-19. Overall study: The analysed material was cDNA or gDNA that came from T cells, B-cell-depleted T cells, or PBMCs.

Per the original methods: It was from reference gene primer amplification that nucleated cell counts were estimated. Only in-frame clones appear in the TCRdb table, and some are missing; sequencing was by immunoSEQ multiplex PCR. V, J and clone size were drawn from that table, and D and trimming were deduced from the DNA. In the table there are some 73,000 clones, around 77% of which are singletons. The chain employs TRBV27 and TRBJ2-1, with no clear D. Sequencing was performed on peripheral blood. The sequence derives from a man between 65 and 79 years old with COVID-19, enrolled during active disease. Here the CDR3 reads CASRASSYNEQFF. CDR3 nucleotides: TGTGCCAGCAGGGCAAGCTCCTACAATGAGCAGTTCTTC.